This TCR beta chain was profiled in a study of T cells in Graves' hyperthyroidism and ophthalmopathy. Amplified regions were TCR beta CDR3 sequences from RNA transcripts. Using the HTBI primer set, a first-round RT-PCR was run on the TCR CDR3. TCRdb re-analysed the multiplex PCR reads in MiXCR, keeping a single row per CDR3 protein. The data hold 600,000 to 700,000 distinct CDR3 sequences, with about 15% observed a single time. Germline assignment: CDR1 MNHNS and CDR2 SASEGT. The V end was cut by 7 bases, the J end by 1 base, with 10 bases between. This CDR3 comprises 13 residues. This clonotype was detected ten times or more.

The chain employs TRBV6-1 and TRBJ1-1; D not certain. The clonotype comes from a woman in her forties with Graves' ophthalmopathy. Sequencing input: blood. The DNA for the CDR3 is TGTGCCAGCACCTTGGGCCCGAACACTGAAGCTTTCTTT. Translated, it gives CASTLGPNTEAFF.